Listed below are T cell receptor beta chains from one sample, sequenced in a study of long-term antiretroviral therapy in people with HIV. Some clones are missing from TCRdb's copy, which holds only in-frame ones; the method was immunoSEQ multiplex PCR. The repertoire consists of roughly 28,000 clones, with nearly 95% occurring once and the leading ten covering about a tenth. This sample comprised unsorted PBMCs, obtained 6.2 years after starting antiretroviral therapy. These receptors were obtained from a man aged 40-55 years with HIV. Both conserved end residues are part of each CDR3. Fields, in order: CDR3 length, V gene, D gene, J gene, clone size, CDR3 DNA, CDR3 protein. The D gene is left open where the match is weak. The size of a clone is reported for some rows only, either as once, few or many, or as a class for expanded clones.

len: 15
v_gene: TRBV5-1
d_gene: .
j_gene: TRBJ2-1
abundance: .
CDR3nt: TGCGCCAGCAGCTTGGCGGCGGGGACCTACAATGAGCAGTTCTTC
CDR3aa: CASSLAAGTYNEQFF

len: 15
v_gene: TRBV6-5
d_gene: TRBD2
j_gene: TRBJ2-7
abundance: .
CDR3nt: TGTGCCAGCAGGGCGTGGCGGGAGAGCTCCTACGAGCAGTACTTC
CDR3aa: CASRAWRESSYEQYF

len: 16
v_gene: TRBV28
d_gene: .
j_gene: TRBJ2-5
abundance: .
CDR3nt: TGTGCCAGCAGCTCCCCCGGGGGCGGGGGTTTAGAGACCCAGTACTTC
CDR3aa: CASSSPGGGGLETQYF

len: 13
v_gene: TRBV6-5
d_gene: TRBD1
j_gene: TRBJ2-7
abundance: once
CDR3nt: TGTGCCAGCAGTTCGGGACAGGGGGCGCAGAGAAGCTTC
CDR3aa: CASSSGQGAQRSF

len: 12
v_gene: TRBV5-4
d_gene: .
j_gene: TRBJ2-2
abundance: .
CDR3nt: TGTGCCAGCAGCTACAGAGACGGGGAGCTGTTTTTT
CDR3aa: CASSYRDGELFF

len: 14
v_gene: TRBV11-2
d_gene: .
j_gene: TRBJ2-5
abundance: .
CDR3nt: TGTGCCAGCAGCTTAGATCTCAGGAAGGAGACCCAGTACTTC
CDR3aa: CASSLDLRKETQYF

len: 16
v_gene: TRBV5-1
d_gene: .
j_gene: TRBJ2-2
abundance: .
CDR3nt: TGCGCCAGCAGCTTGGGGGGTAGGAGCCGGACCGGGGAGCTGTTTTTT
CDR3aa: CASSLGGRSRTGELFF

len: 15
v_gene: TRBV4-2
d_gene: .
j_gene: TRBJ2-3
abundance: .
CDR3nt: TGTGCCAGCAGCTTGTTCAGGGGACGAGCAGATACGCAGTATTTT
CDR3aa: CASSLFRGRADTQYF

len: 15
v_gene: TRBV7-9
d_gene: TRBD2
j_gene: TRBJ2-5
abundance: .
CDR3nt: TGTGCCAGCAGCTTAGGTAGCGGGAGCCGTGAGACCCAGTACTTC
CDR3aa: CASSLGSGSRETQYF

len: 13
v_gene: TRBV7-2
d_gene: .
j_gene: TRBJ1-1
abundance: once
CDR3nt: TGTGCCAGCAGCCCCTCAGGGCCGGTAGGAGCTTTCTTT
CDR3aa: CASSPSGPVGAFF

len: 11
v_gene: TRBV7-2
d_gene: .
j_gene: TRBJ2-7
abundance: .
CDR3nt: TGTGCCAGCAGCCTCTCCTACGAGCAGTACTTC
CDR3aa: CASSLSYEQYF

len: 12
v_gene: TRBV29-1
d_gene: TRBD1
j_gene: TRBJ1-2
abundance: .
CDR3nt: TGCAGCGTTTTGGGACAGAACTATGGCTACACCTTC
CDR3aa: CSVLGQNYGYTF

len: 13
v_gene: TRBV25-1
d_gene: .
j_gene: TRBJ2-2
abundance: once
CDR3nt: TGTGCCAGCAGGGGGGCAGGGGCCGGGGAGCTGTTTTTT
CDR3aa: CASRGAGAGELFF

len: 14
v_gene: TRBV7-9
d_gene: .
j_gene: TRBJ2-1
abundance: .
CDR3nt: TGTGCCAGCAGCTTAATAGGGGCCTACGGTGAGCAGTTCTTC
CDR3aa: CASSLIGAYGEQFF

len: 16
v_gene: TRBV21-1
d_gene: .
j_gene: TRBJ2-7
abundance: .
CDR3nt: TGTGCCAGCAGCAAAGGTGGGAAGGGGGGGTCCTACGAGCAGTACTTC
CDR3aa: CASSKGGKGGSYEQYF

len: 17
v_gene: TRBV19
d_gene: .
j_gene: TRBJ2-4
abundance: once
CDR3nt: TGTGCCAGTAGTCGAGGGGGGACACCCCTAGCCAAAAACATTCAGTACTTC
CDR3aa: CASSRGGTPLAKNIQYF

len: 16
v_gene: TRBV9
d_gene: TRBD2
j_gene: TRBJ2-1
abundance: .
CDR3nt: TGTGCCAGCAGCGTAGACGGACTAGCGGCGTACAATGAGCAGTTCTTC
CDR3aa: CASSVDGLAAYNEQFF

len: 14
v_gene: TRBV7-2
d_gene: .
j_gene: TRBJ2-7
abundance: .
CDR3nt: TGTGCCAGCAGCTTGGGGGCATCGTCCTACGAGCAGTACTTC
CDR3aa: CASSLGASSYEQYF

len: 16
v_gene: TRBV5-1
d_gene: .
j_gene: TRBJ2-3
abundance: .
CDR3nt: TGCGCCAGCAGCCCGACCCCTCTAGTTGGCACAGATACGCAGTATTTT
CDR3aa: CASSPTPLVGTDTQYF

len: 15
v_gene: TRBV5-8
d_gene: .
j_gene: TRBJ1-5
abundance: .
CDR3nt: TGTGCCAGCAGCCCGACCCCTTGGGGCAATCAGCCCCAGCATTTT
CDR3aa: CASSPTPWGNQPQHF

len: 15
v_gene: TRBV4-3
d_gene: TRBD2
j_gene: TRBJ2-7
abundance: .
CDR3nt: TGCGCCAGCAGCCCCGGACTAGATGATTCCTACGAGCAGTACTTC
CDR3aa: CASSPGLDDSYEQYF

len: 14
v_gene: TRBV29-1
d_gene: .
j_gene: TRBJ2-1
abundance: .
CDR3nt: TGCAGCGTTGATGTGACTGGGATGGAGAATGAGCAGTTCTTC
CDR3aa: CSVDVTGMENEQFF